The present TCR beta chain was sequenced within a study of T cell responses to AZD1222 COVID-19 vaccine (dated by TCRdb to about 2021). In the study overall: A total of about 230 trial participants underwent TCR sequencing, of whom around 200 received two doses of AZD1222 and 26 received two doses of the MenACWY control vaccine. Trial participants were enrolled into age subgroups of 18-55, 56-69 and 70-plus years, which contained around 140, 26 and 57 TCR-sequenced participants, respectively. Results and caveats for the whole study, not just this receptor: Most participants were white British and females outnumbered males, and the authors suggested that clonal diversity may have been underestimated. Vaccine-associated CD4 TCRs spanned the whole spike protein, with dominant responses in regions 160-218 and 743-854. Nearly half of unique spike-specific TCRs reportedly recognized epitopes outside regions mutated in the B.1.351 and B.1.1.7 variants. Because no day 14 peak-response samples were available, repertoires were characterized only after the peak T cell response. Only five or six AZD1222 recipients were SARS-CoV-2 seropositive at baseline, limiting conclusions about previously exposed vaccinees. After two AZD1222 doses, spike-specific TCR breadth and depth were significantly higher than at day 0 and than in MenACWY recipients. In the small 56-69-year group, the increase in depth fell short of significance, most likely because of low power.

CDR1 and CDR2 (WSHSY, SAAADI) derive from the germline V gene. The junction carries 12 bases between V and J, which are trimmed by 0 bases and 4 bases respectively. From the cysteine through the phenylalanine, the CDR3 covers 15 amino acids. Only the CDR3 portion is preserved as DNA: 45 bases, with reading frame beginning at the first base. As to this clone: The clone's antigen remains unknown. Base qualities are not provided; no much larger clone lies one nucleotide away.

The sample's time point label, decoded: baseline before first vaccination. In the paper's terms, the treatment or condition label means: meningococcal conjugate vaccine given as trial control. Vaccinee samples were obtained from the UK trials COV001 and COV002, which included a single-blind randomized controlled phase 2/3 trial of AZD1222 (ChAdOx1 nCoV-19) in healthy adults. For TCRbeta chain sequencing, PBMC samples were collected from trial participants at day 0 and at day 28 after the second dose. The CDR3 regions of human TCRbeta chains were analyzed by immunosequencing. As for the authors' bioinformatics: Repertoire TCRs were checked for matches against a reference library of SARS-CoV-2-specific TCRs that had been generated using the MIRA antigen-specificity platform. Breadth was defined as the fraction of unique TCRs that were SARS-CoV-2-associated. Depth was defined as the fraction of total T cells that were SARS-CoV-2-associated. Using the MIRA data, each spike-specific TCR was assigned both to the spike region to which the TCR was reactive and to a CD4 or CD8 class. Log10-transformed breadth and depth values were compared by one-way ANOVA with Sidak's multiple comparisons tests. Here the immuneACCESS table is served through TCRdb, limited to in-frame sequences with V and J called. Missing clones are a known gap in these copies; in checked studies unresolved V genes cover under half, and the rest lacks a known reason. V, J and clone size derive from that table, while D and trimming were established from the DNA sequence. The sample table holds 65,000 to 95,000 clones, of which 92% were seen once. About 7.1% of the sample lies in the top ten.

Sequencing was performed on peripheral blood, taken on day 0 of MenACWY control vaccination. Recombination joined TRBV10-2 with TRBJ1-2; the D gene identity is not certain. The TCR was taken from an adult in good health. The DNA is TGCGCCAGCAGTGAGTCGTTAGAGTGGGGCTATGGCTACACCTTC. This sequence encodes CASSESLEWGYGYTF.